The entry below describes one T cell receptor (beta chain). Researchers ran the PCR with 60 Vbeta and 13 Jbeta primers. TCRdb keeps only in-frame clones here, not all; method: immunoSEQ multiplex PCR. Found here are 150,000 to 200,000 clones, roughly 82% of them singletons; the top ten hold about 3%. This sample was included in a study of cytomegalovirus exposure and HLA in healthy donors. Sequenced: PBMCs. This receptor was identified in a woman in her fifties or sixties in good health and CMV-seropositive.

The DNA of the CDR3 is TGTGCCAGCTCACCAATTGGAGACTGGTCGGGCACAGATACGCAGTATTTT. This sequence encodes CASSPIGDWSGTDTQYF. The rearrangement joins TRBV18 to TRBJ2-3; no definite D call. The CDR3 runs to 17 residues. V was shortened by 2 bases and J by 1 base, with 16 bases between the two germline ends. Germline V gene lookup returns CDR1 KGHSH and CDR2 LQKENI.